The sequence of this T cell receptor beta chain was determined in a study of blood T cell repertoires in COVID-19. This clone was observed a handful of times. The protocol was immunoSEQ multiplex PCR, while the TCRdb copy is restricted to in-frame clones and leaves out a portion. The sample yields 150,000 to 160,000 clones, 75% to 85% seen once. This CDR3 is built from 16 residues. Per germline, CDR1 SGHNT and CDR2 YYREEE (reference sequence). The V end was cut by 0 bases, the J end by 5 bases, with 12 bases between. The TCR comes from a man between 60 and 75 years old with acute or convalescent COVID-19. The sequencing sample was made of peripheral blood. V gene TRBV5-4 combines with J gene TRBJ1-6; a weak D match, TRBD1 (6 bases). The CDR3 region is CASSLESGVNNSPLHF. CDR3 DNA sequence: TGTGCCAGCAGCTTGGAATCAGGGGTAAATAATTCACCCCTCCACTTT.